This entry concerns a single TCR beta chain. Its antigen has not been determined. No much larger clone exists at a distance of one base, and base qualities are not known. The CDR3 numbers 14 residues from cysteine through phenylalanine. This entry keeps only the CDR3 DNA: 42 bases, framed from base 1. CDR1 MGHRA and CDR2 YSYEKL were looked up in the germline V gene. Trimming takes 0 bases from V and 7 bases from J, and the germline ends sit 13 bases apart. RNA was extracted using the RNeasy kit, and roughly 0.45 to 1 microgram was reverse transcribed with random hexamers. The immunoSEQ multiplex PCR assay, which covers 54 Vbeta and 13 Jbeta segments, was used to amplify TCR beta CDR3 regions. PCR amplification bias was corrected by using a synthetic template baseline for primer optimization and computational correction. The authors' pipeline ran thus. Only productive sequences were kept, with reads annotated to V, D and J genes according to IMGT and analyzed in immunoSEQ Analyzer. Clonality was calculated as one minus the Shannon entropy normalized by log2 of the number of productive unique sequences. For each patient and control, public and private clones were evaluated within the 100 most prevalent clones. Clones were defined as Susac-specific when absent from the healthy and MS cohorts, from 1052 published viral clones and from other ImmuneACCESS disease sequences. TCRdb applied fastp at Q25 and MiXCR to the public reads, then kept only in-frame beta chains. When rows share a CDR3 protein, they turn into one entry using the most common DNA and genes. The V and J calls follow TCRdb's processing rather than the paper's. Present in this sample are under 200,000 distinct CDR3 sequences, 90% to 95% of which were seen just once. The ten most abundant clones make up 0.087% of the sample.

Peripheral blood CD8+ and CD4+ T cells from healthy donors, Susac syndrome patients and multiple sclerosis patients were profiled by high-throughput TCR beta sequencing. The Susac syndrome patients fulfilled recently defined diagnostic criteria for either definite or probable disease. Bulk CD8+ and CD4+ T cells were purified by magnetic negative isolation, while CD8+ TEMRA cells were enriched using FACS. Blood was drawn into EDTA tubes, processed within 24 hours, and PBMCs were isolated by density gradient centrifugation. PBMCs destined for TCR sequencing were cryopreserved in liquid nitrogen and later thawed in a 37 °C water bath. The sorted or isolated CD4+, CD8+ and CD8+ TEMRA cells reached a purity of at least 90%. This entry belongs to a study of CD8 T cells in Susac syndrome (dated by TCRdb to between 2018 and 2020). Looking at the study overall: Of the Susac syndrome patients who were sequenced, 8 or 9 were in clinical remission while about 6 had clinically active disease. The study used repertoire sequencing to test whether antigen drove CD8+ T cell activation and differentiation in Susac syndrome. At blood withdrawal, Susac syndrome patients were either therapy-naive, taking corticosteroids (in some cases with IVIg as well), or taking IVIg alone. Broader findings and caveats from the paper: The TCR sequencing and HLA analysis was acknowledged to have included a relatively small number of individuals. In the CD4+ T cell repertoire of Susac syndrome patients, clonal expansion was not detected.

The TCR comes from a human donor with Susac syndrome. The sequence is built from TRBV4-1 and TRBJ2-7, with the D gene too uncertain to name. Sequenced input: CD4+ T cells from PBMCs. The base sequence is TGCGCCAGCAGCCAAGATTACCTTGTGTGGGAGCAGTACTTC. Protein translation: CASSQDYLVWEQYF.